This T cell receptor beta chain came from a study of blood T cells in healthy people across ages. This CDR3 region has 15 residues. The ends lost 4 bases at V and 4 bases at J; junction bases unmatched: 7. Germline CDR1 is SGHDN and CDR2 is FVKESK. This clonotype was seen ten or more times. A second roughly 7 to 11 cycle PCR used barcoded and J-beta primers. TCRdb analysed the 5' RACE reads with MiXCR anew, one entry per CDR3 protein. The table records around 850,000 distinct CDR3 sequences, roughly 35% of them present only once. The rearrangement joins TRBV14 to TRBJ2-7, with TRBD1 matching over 10 bases. The TCR was taken from a man between 18 and 29 years old in good health. Sequencing was performed on blood. Written as DNA, the CDR3 is TGTGCCAGCAGCCCAACCCTGGGACAGGGGTACGAGCAGTACTTC. This sequence encodes CASSPTLGQGYEQYF.